This T cell receptor (beta chain) was recorded in a study of blood T cells in healthy people across ages. Sample-barcoded 5' priming and a J-beta primer mix drove a second PCR of roughly 6 to 12 cycles. Researchers report that each sample yielded at least 2.5 million CDR3-containing paired-end reads. TCRdb called the 5' RACE reads again in MiXCR, with one record for every CDR3 protein. The sample yields nearly 1 million distinct CDR3 sequences, roughly 51% seen once. RNA extraction gave at least 5.5 micrograms of total RNA per sample. This clonotype turned up a few times. The TCR comes from a woman aged 55-69 years in good health. Input material: blood.

CDR3 sequence: CATISITGTWQEGETQYF. The CDR3 DNA follows: TGTGCCACCATCTCAATCACGGGGACCTGGCAAGAAGGGGAGACCCAGTACTTC. This sequence joins TRBV24-1 and TRBJ2-7, with D possibly being TRBD1 or TRBD2 (5 bases each). Judging by the DNA end, TRBJ2-5 fits better; the J call may be wrong. CDR3 length: 18 amino acids. CDR1 and CDR2 (germline): KGHDR, SFDVKD.